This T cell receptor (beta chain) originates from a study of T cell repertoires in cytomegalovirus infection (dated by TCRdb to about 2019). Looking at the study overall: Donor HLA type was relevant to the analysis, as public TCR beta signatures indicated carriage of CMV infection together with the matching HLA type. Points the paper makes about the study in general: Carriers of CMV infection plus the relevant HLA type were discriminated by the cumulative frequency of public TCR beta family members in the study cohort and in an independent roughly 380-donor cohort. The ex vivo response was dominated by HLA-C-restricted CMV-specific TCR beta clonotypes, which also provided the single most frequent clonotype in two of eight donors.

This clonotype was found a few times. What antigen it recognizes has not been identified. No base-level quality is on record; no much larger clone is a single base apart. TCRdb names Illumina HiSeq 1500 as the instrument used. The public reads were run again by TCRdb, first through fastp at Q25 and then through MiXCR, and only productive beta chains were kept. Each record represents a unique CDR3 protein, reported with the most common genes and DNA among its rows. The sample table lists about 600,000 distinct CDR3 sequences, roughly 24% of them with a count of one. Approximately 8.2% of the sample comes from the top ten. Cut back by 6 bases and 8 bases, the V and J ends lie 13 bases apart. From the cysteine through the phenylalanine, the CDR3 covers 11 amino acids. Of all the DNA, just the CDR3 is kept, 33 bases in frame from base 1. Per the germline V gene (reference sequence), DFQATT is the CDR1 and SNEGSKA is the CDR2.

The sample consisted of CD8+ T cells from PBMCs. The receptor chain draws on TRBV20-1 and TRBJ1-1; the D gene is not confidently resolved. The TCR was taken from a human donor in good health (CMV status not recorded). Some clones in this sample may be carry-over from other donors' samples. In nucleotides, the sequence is TGCAGTGCCTTCCTAGGTTTAGAAGCTTTCTTT. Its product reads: CSAFLGLEAFF.